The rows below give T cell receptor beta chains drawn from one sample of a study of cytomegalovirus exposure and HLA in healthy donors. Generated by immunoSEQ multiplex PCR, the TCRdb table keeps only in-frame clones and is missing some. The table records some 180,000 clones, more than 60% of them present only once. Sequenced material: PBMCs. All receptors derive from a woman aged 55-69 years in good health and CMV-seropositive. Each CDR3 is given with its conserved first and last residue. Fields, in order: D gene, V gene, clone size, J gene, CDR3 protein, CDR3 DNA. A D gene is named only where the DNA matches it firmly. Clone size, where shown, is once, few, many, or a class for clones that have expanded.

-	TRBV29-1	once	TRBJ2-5	CSVDVQRETQYF	TGCAGCGTTGATGTTCAGCGAGAGACCCAGTACTTC
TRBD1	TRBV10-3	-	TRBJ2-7	CAIIGDREHEQYF	TGTGCCATCATTGGTGACAGGGAACACGAGCAGTACTTC
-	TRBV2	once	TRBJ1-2	CASSEQGENYGYTF	TGTGCCAGCAGTGAACAGGGCGAGAACTATGGCTACACCTTC
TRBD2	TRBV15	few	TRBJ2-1	CATSREERGGLNEQFF	TGTGCCACCAGCAGAGAGGAGCGGGGGGGCTTGAATGAGCAGTTCTTC
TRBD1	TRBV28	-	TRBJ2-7	CASSSGQGRTEQYF	TGTGCCAGCAGCTCAGGACAGGGTCGGACCGAGCAGTACTTC
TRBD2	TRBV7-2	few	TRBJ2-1	CASSLTSGIYNEQFF	TGTGCCAGCAGCTTGACTAGCGGTATTTACAATGAGCAGTTCTTC
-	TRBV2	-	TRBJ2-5	CASSLGEETQYF	TGTGCCAGCAGCCTAGGGGAAGAGACCCAGTACTTC
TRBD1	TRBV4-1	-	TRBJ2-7	CASSQPALSDRVYEQYF	TGCGCCAGCAGCCAACCGGCTTTGTCGGACAGGGTCTACGAGCAGTACTTC
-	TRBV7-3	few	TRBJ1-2	CASSLKTGGGYTF	TGTGCCAGCAGCTTAAAGACGGGCGGGGGCTACACCTTC
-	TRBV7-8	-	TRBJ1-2	CASSLPGLRYGYTF	TGTGCCAGCAGCTTACCAGGGCTACGGTATGGCTACACCTTC
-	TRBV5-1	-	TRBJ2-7	CASSSGQTFSSYEQYF	TGCGCCAGCAGCTCGGGTCAGACCTTTTCCTCCTACGAGCAGTACTTC
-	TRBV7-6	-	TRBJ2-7	CASSLYSGGIYEQYF	TGTGCCAGCAGCTTATATTCAGGGGGGATTTACGAGCAGTACTTC
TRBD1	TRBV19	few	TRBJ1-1	CASRPQGGTEAFF	TGTGCCAGTAGACCACAGGGGGGCACTGAAGCTTTCTTT
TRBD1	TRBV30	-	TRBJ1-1	CAWRGQGRLEAFF	TGTGCCTGGAGGGGACAGGGTAGGCTTGAAGCTTTCTTT
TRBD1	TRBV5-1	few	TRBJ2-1	CASSLGQGGYNEQFF	TGCGCCAGCAGCTTAGGACAGGGGGGCTACAATGAGCAGTTCTTC
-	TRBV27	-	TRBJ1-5	CASSSGNQPQHF	TGTGCCAGCAGTTCGGGCAATCAGCCCCAGCATTTT
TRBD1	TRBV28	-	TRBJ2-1	CASSQPGQGFFDEQFF	TGTGCCAGCAGTCAGCCGGGACAGGGGTTTTTCGATGAGCAGTTCTTC
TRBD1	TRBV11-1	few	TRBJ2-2	CASSLGIRTGSNTGELFF	TGTGCCAGCAGCTTAGGGATAAGGACAGGTTCGAACACCGGGGAGCTGTTTTTT
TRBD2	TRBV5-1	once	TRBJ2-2	CASSLGTSGGTGELFF	TGCGCCAGCAGCTTGGGAACTAGCGGGGGGACCGGGGAGCTGTTTTTT
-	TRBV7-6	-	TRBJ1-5	CASSLLSDQPQHF	TGTGCCAGCAGCTTACTGTCGGATCAGCCCCAGCATTTT
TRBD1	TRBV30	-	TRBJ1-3	CAWRAGGAGNTIYF	TGTGCCTGGAGGGCAGGGGGCGCCGGAAACACCATATATTTT
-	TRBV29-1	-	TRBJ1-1	CSALRNTEAFF	TGCAGCGCTCTGAGGAACACTGAAGCTTTCTTT
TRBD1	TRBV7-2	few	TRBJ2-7	CASSTRQGDYEQYF	TGTGCCAGCAGCACCCGACAGGGGGACTACGAGCAGTACTTC
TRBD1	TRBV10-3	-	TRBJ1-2	CAISESAGTGSYGYTF	TGTGCCATCAGTGAGTCAGCCGGGACAGGGTCCTATGGCTACACCTTC
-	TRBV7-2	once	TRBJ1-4	CASSRQTGMANEKLFF	TGTGCCAGCAGCCGTCAAACGGGGATGGCTAATGAAAAACTGTTTTTT
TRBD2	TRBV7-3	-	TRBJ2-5	CASSHNPGLAGEKETQYF	TGTGCCAGCAGTCATAATCCGGGACTAGCGGGGGAAAAAGAGACCCAGTACTTC
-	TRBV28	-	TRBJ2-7	CATQGGANSYEQYF	TGTGCCACCCAAGGCGGAGCTAACTCCTACGAGCAGTACTTC
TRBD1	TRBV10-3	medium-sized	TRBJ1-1	CATGQGFVGTEAFF	TGTGCCACGGGACAGGGCTTTGTCGGCACTGAAGCTTTCTTT
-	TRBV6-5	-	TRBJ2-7	CASSPGHSSYEQYF	TGTGCCAGCAGCCCCGGACATTCCTCCTACGAGCAGTACTTC
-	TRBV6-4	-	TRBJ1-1	CASKPGHLNTEAFF	TGTGCCAGCAAACCGGGACACCTGAACACTGAAGCTTTCTTT
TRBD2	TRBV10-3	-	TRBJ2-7	CAISGQPGLDFGEQYF	TGTGCCATCAGTGGGCAACCGGGACTAGATTTTGGGGAGCAGTACTTC
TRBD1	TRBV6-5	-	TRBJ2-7	CASKDRQGAYEQYF	TGTGCCAGCAAAGACCGGCAGGGGGCTTACGAGCAGTACTTC
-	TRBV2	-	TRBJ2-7	CASSEVNEQYF	TGTGCCAGCAGTGAAGTAAACGAGCAGTACTTC
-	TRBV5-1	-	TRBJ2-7	CASSLVPGSSYEQYF	TGCGCCAGCAGCTTGGTACCGGGGAGCTCCTACGAGCAGTACTTC
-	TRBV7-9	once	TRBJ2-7	CASSQYEQYF	TGTGCCAGCAGCCAGTACGAGCAGTACTTC
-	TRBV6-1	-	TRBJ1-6	CASSEAAGAFNSPLHF	TGTGCCAGCAGTGAAGCGGCAGGGGCTTTTAATTCACCCCTCCACTTT
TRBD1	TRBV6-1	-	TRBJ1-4	CASSEQDRANEKLFF	TGTGCCAGCAGTGAACAGGACAGGGCTAATGAAAAACTGTTTTTT
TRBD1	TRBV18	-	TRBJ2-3	CASSLTGTPDTQYF	TGTGCCAGCTCACTGACAGGGACGCCAGATACGCAGTATTTT
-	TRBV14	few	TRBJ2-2	CASSQDLTGNTGELFF	TGTGCCAGCAGCCAAGATCTGACGGGGAACACCGGGGAGCTGTTTTTT
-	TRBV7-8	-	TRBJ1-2	CASSLGHRDYGYTF	TGTGCCAGCAGCTTGGGACATCGGGACTATGGCTACACCTTC